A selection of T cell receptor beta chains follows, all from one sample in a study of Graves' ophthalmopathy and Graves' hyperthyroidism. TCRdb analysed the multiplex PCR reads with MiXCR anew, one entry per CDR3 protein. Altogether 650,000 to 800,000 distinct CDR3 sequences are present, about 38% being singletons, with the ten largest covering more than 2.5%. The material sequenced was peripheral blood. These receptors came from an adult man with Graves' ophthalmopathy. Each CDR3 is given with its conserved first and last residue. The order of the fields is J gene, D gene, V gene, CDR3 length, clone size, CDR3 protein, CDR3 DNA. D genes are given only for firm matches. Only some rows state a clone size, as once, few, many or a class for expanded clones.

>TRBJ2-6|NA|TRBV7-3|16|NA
CASSLWGAPGANVLTF
TGTGCCAGCAGCTTATGGGGGGCCCCTGGGGCCAACGTCCTGACTTTC
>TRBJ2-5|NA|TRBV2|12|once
CASSERGDLQYF
TGTGCCAGCAGTGAACGCGGGGACCTCCAGTACTTC
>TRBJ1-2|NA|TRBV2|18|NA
CASSPFPSGGDSSYGYTF
TGTGCCAGCTCACCTTTCCCGTCGGGGGGGGATTCCAGCTATGGCTACACCTTC
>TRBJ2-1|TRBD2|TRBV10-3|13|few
CAMARGGEDEQFF
TGTGCCATGGCTCGGGGGGGTGAGGATGAGCAGTTCTTC
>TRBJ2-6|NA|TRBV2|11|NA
CASTKDNVLTF
TGTGCCAGCACCAAGGACAACGTCCTGACTTTC
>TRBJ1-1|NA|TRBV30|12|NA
CAGRGGNTEAFF
TGTGCTGGTAGAGGAGGGAACACTGAAGCTTTCTTT
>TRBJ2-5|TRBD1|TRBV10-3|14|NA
CAIGQGTGVETQYF
TGTGCCATTGGACAGGGGACAGGGGTGGAGACCCAGTACTTC
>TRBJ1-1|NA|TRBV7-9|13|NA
CASSPPWGTEAFF
TGTGCCAGCAGCCCTCCTTGGGGGACTGAAGCTTTCTTT
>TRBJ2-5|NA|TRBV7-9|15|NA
CASSLGQDGRETQYF
TGTGCCAGCAGCTTAGGACAGGACGGTAGAGAGACCCAGTACTTC
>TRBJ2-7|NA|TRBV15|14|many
CATSRDRDDYEQYF
TGTGCCACCAGCAGAGATCGGGACGACTACGAGCAGTACTTC
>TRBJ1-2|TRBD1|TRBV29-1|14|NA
CSAPSGTGGSGYTF
TGCAGCGCCCCATCGGGGACAGGGGGGAGTGGCTACACCTTC
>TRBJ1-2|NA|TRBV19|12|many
CASSYGPWGYTF
TGTGCCAGTAGCTACGGACCGTGGGGCTACACCTTC
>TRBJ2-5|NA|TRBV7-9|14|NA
CASSRRGQQETQYF
TGTGCCAGCAGCCGCCGTGGACAGCAAGAGACCCAGTACTTC
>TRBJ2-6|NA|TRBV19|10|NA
CANSTDGEAF
TGTGCCAATAGCACGGACGGTGAAGCTTTC
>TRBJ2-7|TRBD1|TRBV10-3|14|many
CASSYDRVATEQYF
TGTGCCAGCAGTTACGACAGGGTGGCGACCGAGCAGTACTTC
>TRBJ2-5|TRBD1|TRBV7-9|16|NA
CASSLEGTGTGETQYF
TGTGCCAGCAGCTTAGAAGGGACAGGGACGGGGGAGACCCAGTACTTC
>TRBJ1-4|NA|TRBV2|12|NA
CASTDLLPKLFF
TGTGCCAGCACCGATTTGTTACCCAAACTGTTTTTT
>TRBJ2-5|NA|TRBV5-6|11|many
CASSSRKTQYF
TGTGCCAGCAGCTCGAGAAAGACCCAGTACTTC
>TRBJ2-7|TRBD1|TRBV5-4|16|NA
CASSLARGQGLYEQYF
TGTGCCAGCAGCTTGGCCAGGGGACAGGGCCTCTACGAGCAGTACTTC
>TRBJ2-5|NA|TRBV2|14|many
CASLKTESAETQYF
TGTGCCAGCCTTAAAACGGAGTCAGCGGAGACCCAGTACTTC
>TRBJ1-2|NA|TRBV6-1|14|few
CASSEEVLNYGYTF
TGTGCCAGCAGTGAAGAGGTTCTAAACTATGGCTACACCTTC
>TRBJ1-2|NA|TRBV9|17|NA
CASSVGNPRGGRDGYTF
TGTGCCAGCAGCGTAGGGAACCCGCGGGGGGGGCGTGATGGCTACACCTTC
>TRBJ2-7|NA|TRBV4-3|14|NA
CASSQPTRGHEQYF
TGCGCCAGCAGCCAACCCACGCGGGGGCACGAGCAGTACTTC
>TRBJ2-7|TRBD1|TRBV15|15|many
CATSRVGTAPYEQYF
TGTGCCACCAGCAGAGTCGGGACAGCCCCCTACGAGCAGTACTTC
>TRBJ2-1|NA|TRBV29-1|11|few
CSVAGAWSQFF
TGCAGCGTTGCCGGGGCCTGGTCCCAGTTCTTC
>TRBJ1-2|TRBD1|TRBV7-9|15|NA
CASSSPGQGRYGYTF
TGTGCCAGCAGCTCGCCGGGACAGGGGCGATATGGCTACACCTTC
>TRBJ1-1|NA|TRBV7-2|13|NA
CASGFQLNTEAFF
TGTGCCAGCGGCTTTCAACTGAACACTGAAGCTTTCTTT
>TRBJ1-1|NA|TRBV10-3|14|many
CAISEQQGIPEAFF
TGTGCCATCAGTGAGCAACAAGGGATCCCTGAAGCTTTCTTT
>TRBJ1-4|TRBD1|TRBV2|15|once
CASRQGPPPNEKLFF
TGCGCCAGCAGACAGGGTCCCCCCCCTAATGAAAAACTGTTTTTT
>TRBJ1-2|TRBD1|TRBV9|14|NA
CASSPGGASDGYTF
TGTGCCAGCAGCCCAGGGGGGGCCTCGGATGGCTACACCTTC
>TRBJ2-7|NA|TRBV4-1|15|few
CASSQVKGDSYEQYF
TGCGCCAGCAGCCAAGTTAAGGGGGATTCCTACGAGCAGTACTTC
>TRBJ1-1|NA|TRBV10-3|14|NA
CASSEGGTGLRAFF
TGTGCCAGCAGTGAAGGCGGGACGGGTCTGCGAGCTTTCTTT
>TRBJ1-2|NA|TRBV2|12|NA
CASGGTQGGYTF
TGTGCCAGCGGTGGGACCCAGGGTGGCTACACCTTC
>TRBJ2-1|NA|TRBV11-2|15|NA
CASSSGPYLYNEQFF
TGTGCCAGCAGCTCTGGACCTTACCTTTACAATGAGCAGTTCTTC
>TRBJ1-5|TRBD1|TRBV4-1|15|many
CASSLGQAPNQPQHF
TGCGCCAGCAGCCTGGGACAGGCGCCCAATCAGCCCCAGCATTTT
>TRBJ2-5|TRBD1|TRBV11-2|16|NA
CASSLLFGTGAETQYF
TGTGCCAGCAGCTTACTGTTTGGGACAGGCGCGGAGACCCAGTACTTC
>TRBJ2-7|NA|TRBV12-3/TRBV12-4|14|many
CASSLTGSAYEQYF
TGTGCCAGCAGTTTAACAGGAAGCGCCTACGAGCAGTACTTC
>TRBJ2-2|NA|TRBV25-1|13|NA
CASTSRAGGELFF
TGTGCCAGCACTAGCAGGGCTGGCGGGGAGCTGTTTTTT
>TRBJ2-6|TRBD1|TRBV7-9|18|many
CASSLGMDRLSGANVLTF
TGTGCCAGCAGCTTGGGGATGGACAGGCTCTCTGGGGCCAACGTCCTGACTTTC
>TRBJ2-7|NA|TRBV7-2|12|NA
CASNLTGAEQYF
TGTGCCAGCAACTTAACGGGTGCCGAGCAGTACTTC
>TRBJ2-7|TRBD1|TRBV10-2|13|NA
CASSWTGSYEQYF
TGTGCCAGCAGTTGGACAGGGTCATACGAGCAGTACTTC
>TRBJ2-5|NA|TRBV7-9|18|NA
CASTLRTDGGSVLETQYF
TGTGCCAGCACCCTACGGACAGACGGCGGGAGTGTACTGGAGACCCAGTACTTC
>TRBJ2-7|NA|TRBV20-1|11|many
CSVRLAREQYF
TGCAGTGTTCGTCTAGCGCGGGAGCAGTACTTC
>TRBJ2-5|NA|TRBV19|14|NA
CASSIGQIRETQYF
TGTGCCAGTAGTATTGGACAGATCCGAGAGACCCAGTACTTC
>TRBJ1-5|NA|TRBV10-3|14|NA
CAISVTGSWQPQHF
TGTGCCATCAGTGTCACAGGGAGTTGGCAGCCCCAGCATTTT
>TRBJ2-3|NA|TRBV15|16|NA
CATSRVPGSFTDTQYF
TGTGCCACCAGCAGAGTCCCCGGCAGCTTCACAGATACGCAGTATTTT
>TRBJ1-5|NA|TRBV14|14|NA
CASSPPRGDQPQHF
TGTGCCAGCTCACCACCCAGGGGCGATCAGCCCCAGCATTTT
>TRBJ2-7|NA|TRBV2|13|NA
CASIPQGGDEQYF
TGTGCCAGCATTCCACAGGGAGGTGACGAGCAGTACTTC